This paragraph reports one T cell receptor beta chain. The antigen remains undetermined. The CDR3 spans 13 residues. The V gene's germline CDR1 is MNHEY and CDR2 SVGEGT. V was pared by 6 bases and J by 5 bases, with 12 bases between. TCRdb re-analysed the reads in MiXCR, keeping a single row per CDR3 protein. The sample lists 450,000 to 550,000 distinct CDR3 sequences; approximately 46% were seen once. The record originates from a study of T cell repertoires in cytomegalovirus infection. Source: cultured PBMCs, taken from culture after CMV antigen stimulation. The sequence was collected from a human donor in good health (CMV status not recorded). Some clones in this sample may be carry-over from other donors' samples. V usage is TRBV6-2 or TRBV6-3 and J usage is TRBJ2-3, with D possibly TRBD2 on 6 matching bases. The CDR3 DNA follows: TGTGCCAGCAGAACACGGGAGAAAGATACGCAGTATTTT. Translated, it gives CASRTREKDTQYF.